This TCR beta chain is drawn from a study of tissue T cells after allogeneic stem cell transplantation. This CDR3 comprises 15 residues. Unmatched junction bases numbered 8, after V lost 2 bases and J lost 7 bases. The germline gives CDR1 KGHPV, CDR2 FQNQEV (reference sequence). Findings of the study overall: Which tissue TCRs were alloreactive or antigen-specific was not determined. Some clones might be persisting host cells. Anatomically similar tissues had similar TCR repertoires within each patient.

Time point meaning: mouse harvest day 7 after allogeneic transplant. Each mouse received 10^7 T-cell-depleted marrow cells plus 10^6 splenic CD5+ T cells by tail vein. Mice had MHC-mismatched B6 into BALB/c GVHD, sampled day 7 or 14. This clone was picked up a small number of times. Antigen specificity is unknown. The genes and germline here are from mouse. The CDR3 end falls 1 residue outside the read, so it is completed with the germline J gene. CDR3 sequences, V/J genes, frequencies and template counts came from survey-depth TCRbeta sequencing. The protocol was immunoSEQ multiplex PCR, while the TCRdb copy is restricted to in-frame clones and leaves out a portion. The table records a few thousand clones, 55% of them present only once.

The chain carries TRBV26 and TRBJ2-7; TRBD2 agrees at 10 bases. Material for sequencing was liver tissue. The clonotype was recovered from a female BALB/c mouse given C57BL/6 T cells with graft-versus-host disease after an allogeneic hematopoietic cell transplant. The covered CDR3 bases are TGTGCCAGCAGTCTGCTCTGGGGGGGCGCGAGAGAACAGTAC. Residues: CASSLLWGGAREQY. The complete CDR3 reads CASSLLWGGAREQYF.